This entry is about one T cell receptor (beta chain). These data are taken from a study of T cells in Graves' hyperthyroidism and ophthalmopathy. Across the study: Initial diagnosis, before any treatment, was when peripheral blood was collected.

Ophthalmopathy cases met thresholds of Clinical Activity Score at least 3, NOSPECS grade at least 4 and duration under 3 months. It was uncontrolled infection, other autoimmune disease, pregnancy or lactation that excluded patients. For the diagnoses, clinical symptoms, serum thyroxine and TRAb, thyroid ultrasound and orbital computed tomography were used. The source material, RNA transcripts, was used to amplify TCR beta CDR3 regions. TCR CDR3 underwent first-round RT-PCR with the HTBI primer set. One entry per CDR3 protein results from TCRdb running MiXCR on the multiplex PCR reads. The sample records 300,000 to 450,000 distinct CDR3 sequences, around 13% being singletons. This CDR3 spans 11 amino acids. Trimming pared 2 bases from V and 7 bases from J, leaving 6 bases between. Germline CDR1 is SGHRS and CDR2 is YFSETQ.

The chain joins TRBV5-1 to TRBJ2-5; D unclear. Specimen: blood. This sequence originates from a woman in her 30s with Graves' ophthalmopathy. The CDR3 sequence: CASSFEATQYF. Here the CDR3 DNA reads TGCGCCAGCAGCTTTGAGGCGACCCAGTACTTC.